One and the same sample provided the 30 T cell receptor beta chains below, sequenced in a study of blood T cell repertoires in COVID-19. TCRdb keeps only in-frame clones here, not all; method: immunoSEQ multiplex PCR. The sample includes hundreds of thousands of clones, 80% to 90% of them seen just once. The sample taken for sequencing was PBMCs or T cells enriched from blood (not recorded which). The receptor set was obtained from a woman between 35 and 50 years old with acute COVID-19.

V is TRBV28 and J is TRBJ1-6; the D is unclear. Per the germline V gene, CDR1 is MDHEN and CDR2 is SYDVKM. The V gene lost 3 bases and the J gene lost 7 bases, with 10 bases spanning the gap. The CDR3 length is 14 residues. CDR3 nucleotide sequence: TGTGCCAGCAGTTTTGGAGGGCTGAATTCACCCCTCCACTTT. The encoded protein is CASSFGGLNSPLHF. The full variable domain, its missing parts supplied by reference TRBV28 and TRBJ1-6, is DVKVTQSSRYLVKRTGEKVFLECVQDMDHENMFWYRQDPGLGLRLIYFSYDVKMKEKGDIPEGYSVSREKKERFSLILESASTNQTSMYLCASSFGGLNSPLHFGNGTRLTVT.

This clone was seen many times. This chain uses TRBV5-1 with TRBJ1-4; the D is unclear. V lost 0 bases to trimming and J lost 7 bases, with 16 bases between them. CDR1 SGHRS and CDR2 YFSETQ come from the germline V gene. This CDR3 spans 16 amino acids. The DNA for the CDR3 is TGCGCCAGCAGCTTGGACGGGGTGCAAGGGAGTGAAAAACTGTTTTTT. Translation: CASSLDGVQGSEKLFF.

The chain links TRBV6-5 to TRBJ2-5; 9 nucleotides agree with TRBD2. After removal of 1 base from V and 5 bases from J, the junction contained 8 bases not matched to a gene. This CDR3 has 16 amino acids. Germline V gives CDR1 MNHEY, CDR2 SVGAGI. The CDR3 nucleotides read TGTGCCAGCAGTTACTGGGCTAGCGGGACCCAGGAGACCCAGTACTTC. It yields the protein CASSYWASGTQETQYF.

Worth noting for this clone: At the DNA level, this CDR3 is encoded by other sequences in the same sample as well. This chain links TRBV15 with TRBJ2-7; D remains unclear. Germline CDR1 is LNHNV and CDR2 is YYDKDF (reference sequence). The CDR3 runs 13 residues. Deletions cut 0 bases from V and 4 bases from J, with 7 bases between. CDR3 residues: CATSRDSRYEQYF. The CDR3 DNA sequence: TGTGCCACCAGCAGAGACTCCAGATACGAGCAGTACTTC.

The V gene is TRBV28, the J gene TRBJ1-1; no clear D. The V end lost 4 bases, the J end lost 1 base, and 13 bases lay between the germline ends. Germline CDR1 MDHEN, CDR2 SYDVKM. This CDR3 has 15 residues. The CDR3 region is CASSSLRGANTEAFF. DNA for the CDR3: TGTGCCAGCAGTTCCCTGCGGGGAGCGAACACTGAAGCTTTCTTT.

This chain joins TRBV18 and TRBJ2-3, with D unresolved. CDR1 KGHSH and CDR2 LQKENI come from the germline V gene. The CDR3 covers 15 residues. The germline V and J ends were trimmed by 1 base and 5 bases, with 13 bases remaining between them. CDR3 nucleotides: TGTGCCAGCTCACCACTCTCAGATGGCCGAGATACGCAGTATTTT. This gives the protein CASSPLSDGRDTQYF. Using reference TRBV18 and TRBJ2-3 for the parts outside the CDR3, the full variable domain is NAGVMQNPRHLVRRRGQEARLRCSPMKGHSHVYWYRQLPEEGLKFMVYLQKENIIDESGMPKERFSAEFPKEGPSILRIQQVVRGDSAAYFCASSPLSDGRDTQYFGPGTRLTVL.

The chain carries TRBV4-1 and TRBJ1-1; perhaps TRBD1 as D (5 bases). This CDR3 spans 14 amino acids. The germline V gene has CDR1 MGHRA and CDR2 YSYEKL. Trimming pared 4 bases from V and 4 bases from J, leaving 13 bases between. The CDR3 loop is CASSLSVGPTEAFF. As DNA, the CDR3 is TGCGCCAGCAGCCTGTCGGTGGGGCCCACTGAAGCTTTCTTT.

The chain couples TRBV27 to TRBJ1-1; D is perhaps TRBD1 (5 bases). The V gene lost 2 bases and the J gene lost 4 bases, with 8 bases spanning the gap. From germline, CDR1 is MNHEY and CDR2 SMNVEV (reference sequence). CDR3 length equals 13 residues. CDR3 DNA sequence: TGTGCCAGCAGTTTAGGGGCAGTCACTGAAGCTTTCTTT. Amino acids: CASSLGAVTEAFF.

CDR3 region: CASSVSDRANQPQHF. The CDR3 DNA reads as TGTGCCAGCAGCGTATCAGACAGGGCCAATCAGCCCCAGCATTTT. The chain employs TRBV9 and TRBJ1-5, with 7 bases lining up with TRBD1. CDR3 length: 15 amino acids. The germline gives CDR1 SGDLS, CDR2 YYNGEE. V gave up 1 base and J gave up 3 bases; unmatched junction bases: 4. The entire variable domain, with the rest obtained from reference TRBV9 and TRBJ1-5, is as follows: DSGVTQTPKHLITATGQRVTLRCSPRSGDLSVYWYQQSLDQGLQFLIQYYNGEERAKGNILERFSAQQFPDLHSELNLSSLELGDSALYFCASSVSDRANQPQHFGDGTRLSIL.

This clone was picked up a small number of times. J is TRBJ1-2 and V is TRBV24-1; D is ambiguous. Germline lookup yields CDR1 KGHDR and CDR2 SFDVKD. Trimming pared 6 bases from V and 2 bases from J, leaving 9 bases between. This CDR3 contains 13 residues. DNA for the CDR3: TGTGCCACCAGTTTATCACAGAACTATGGCTACACCTTC. It translates to CATSLSQNYGYTF.

The V and J genes are TRBV19 and TRBJ1-5; D possibly corresponds to TRBD1 (5 bases). CDR3 length equals 16 residues. CDR1 is LNHDA and CDR2 is SQIVND in the germline V gene (reference sequence). V gave up 6 bases and J gave up 2 bases, with 17 bases separating them. The chain's CDR3 is CASRDYQGAGNQPQHF. CDR3 DNA sequence: TGTGCCAGTAGGGATTATCAGGGTGCGGGCAATCAGCCCCAGCATTTT.

This clone was seen a single time. The gene calls are TRBV18 and TRBJ2-7; the match to TRBD1 covers 7 bases. The ends lost 3 bases at V and 2 bases at J; junction bases unmatched: 4. The CDR3 totals 14 residues. Germline V gives CDR1 KGHSH, CDR2 LQKENI. In DNA, the CDR3 is TGTGCCAGCTCACCCCCCGGACAGGCCTACGAGCAGTACTTC. Encoded protein: CASSPPGQAYEQYF.

The chain joins TRBV7-7 to TRBJ2-1; TRBD2 matches at 11 bases. Germline loops: CDR1 SSHAT, CDR2 FNYEAQ (reference sequence). The CDR3 has 18 amino acids. V was clipped by 2 bases and J by 3 bases; unmatched bases: 9. The CDR3 region is CASSLLAGGPKSYNEQFF. The DNA for the CDR3 is TGTGCCAGCAGCTTACTAGCGGGAGGCCCAAAGAGCTACAATGAGCAGTTCTTC.

The CDR3 here is CASSSNRGYGPQHF. CDR3 bases: TGTGCCAGCAGTTCGAACAGGGGTTATGGGCCCCAGCATTTT. This chain connects TRBV28 to TRBJ1-5, with 7 bases lining up with TRBD1. This CDR3 has 14 amino acids. Trimming took 4 bases from V and 9 from J; bases not matched to a gene: 9. Germline CDR1 MDHEN, CDR2 SYDVKM.

The chain is built from TRBV10-3 and TRBJ2-3; 9 nucleotides match TRBD2. The V segment lost 0 bases and the J segment 4 bases; nucleotides outside the gene matches: 8. Germline V gives CDR1 ENHRY, CDR2 SYGVKD. The CDR3 spans 17 residues. The CDR3 is CAISESGTSKYADTQYF. DNA of the CDR3: TGTGCCATCAGTGAGTCCGGGACTAGCAAGTATGCAGATACGCAGTATTTT.

This clone was detected once. The V call is TRBV7-9, the J call TRBJ2-7; D possibly corresponds to TRBD1 (6 bases). V was cut by 5 bases and J by 5 bases, with 16 bases left in between. Germline V CDR1 and CDR2: SEHNR, FQNEAQ (reference sequence). The CDR3 has 14 amino acids. The DNA for the CDR3 is TGTGCCAGCAGCCCGCCACAGGGTTCGAACGAGCAGTACTTC. It is translated as CASSPPQGSNEQYF.

The chain uses TRBV28 and TRBJ2-3; D might be TRBD2 (6 bases). Germline assignment: CDR1 MDHEN and CDR2 SYDVKM. This CDR3 has 14 residues. V lost 3 bases, J lost 6 bases, and 13 bases lay in between. The CDR3 protein is CASSFSGRMDTQYF. The CDR3 DNA is TGTGCCAGCAGTTTTTCGGGGAGGATGGATACGCAGTATTTT. The full variable domain, completed using reference TRBV28 and TRBJ2-3, is DVKVTQSSRYLVKRTGEKVFLECVQDMDHENMFWYRQDPGLGLRLIYFSYDVKMKEKGDIPEGYSVSREKKERFSLILESASTNQTSMYLCASSFSGRMDTQYFGPGTRLTVL.

This sequence joins TRBV25-1 and TRBJ2-5; TRBD1 might be the D (6 bases). The V gene's germline CDR1 is MGHDK and CDR2 SYGVNS. Between the trimmed V and J ends, which lost 7 bases and 5 bases, there was a span of 8 bases. The CDR3 is 11 residues long. CDR3 in DNA: TGTGCCAGCACTAGGGGGGAGACCCAGTACTTC. It yields the protein CASTRGETQYF.

V gene TRBV11-3 combines with J gene TRBJ1-1; weak D call: TRBD1 (6 bases). The CDR3 runs 15 residues. Germline CDR1 reads SGHNT; CDR2 reads YENEEA. Trimming removed 0 bases at V and 5 bases at J, with 13 bases between. CDR3 bases: TGTGCCAGCAGCTTAGATATGACAGGCGAGACTGAAGCTTTCTTT. This codes for CASSLDMTGETEAFF.

V is TRBV4-1 and J is TRBJ2-5, with D possibly TRBD2 on 6 matching bases. V gave up 4 bases and J gave up 1 base, with 28 bases separating them. In germline, CDR1 is MGHRA, CDR2 YSYEKL. The CDR3 contains 20 residues. This CDR3 is CASSPVSQSLLAFTQETQYF. CDR3 coding DNA: TGCGCCAGCAGCCCGGTCTCCCAAAGCCTGCTAGCGTTCACCCAAGAGACCCAGTACTTC.

Concerning this clone itself: The identical CDR3 is also encoded by other nucleotide sequences in the sample. The rearrangement joins TRBV7-2 to TRBJ2-7; a weak D match, TRBD2 (6 bases). The CDR3 length is 14 residues. Germline CDR1 SGHTA, CDR2 FQGNSA. V was pared by 1 base and J by 3 bases, with 10 bases between. CDR3 bases: TGTGCCAGCAGCTTAGTGGGAGGAAGCTACGAGCAGTACTTC. Encoded protein: CASSLVGGSYEQYF.

V gene TRBV20-1 combines with J gene TRBJ1-2; D possibly corresponds to TRBD1 (5 bases). The CDR3 contains 10 residues. Germline assignment: CDR1 DFQATT and CDR2 SNEGSKA (reference sequence). V was cut by 3 bases and J by 8 bases, with 7 bases left in between. CDR3 sequence: CSASPGGYTF. As DNA, the CDR3 is TGCAGTGCTAGCCCAGGGGGCTACACCTTC.

This chain connects TRBV24-1 to TRBJ2-1, with D maybe TRBD1 (5 bases). The CDR3 consists of 11 residues. Trimming stripped 11 bases from V and 4 bases from J, with 8 bases between. Germline assignment: CDR1 KGHDR and CDR2 SFDVKD. The CDR3: CAIQGYNEQFF. CDR3 in DNA: TGTGCCATTCAGGGATACAATGAGCAGTTCTTC.

This clone was detected a few times. The CDR3 reads CASSLVPQGQPQHF. The CDR3 DNA is TGTGCCAGCAGCTTAGTACCGCAGGGTCAGCCCCAGCATTTT. V and J are TRBV7-8 and TRBJ1-5; weak D call: TRBD1 (5 bases). CDR3 length: 14 residues. Between the trimmed V and J ends, which lost 1 base and 6 bases, there was a span of 10 bases. Germline-derived CDR1 and CDR2 are SGHVS and FQNEAQ.

The V call is TRBV9, the J call TRBJ2-7; 9 bases line up with TRBD1. Germline assignment: CDR1 SGDLS and CDR2 YYNGEE. V lost 2 bases and J lost 3; bases outside the gene matches: 6. The CDR3 runs to 15 residues. DNA of the CDR3: TGTGCCAGCAGCGTCTCGGGACAGGGTAACTACGAGCAGTACTTC. Protein: CASSVSGQGNYEQYF.

The chain carries TRBV2 and TRBJ2-7, with unresolved D. CDR3 length: 14 residues. V gave up 2 bases and J gave up 5 bases, with 13 bases separating them. The germline V gene has CDR1 SNHLY and CDR2 FYNNEI. The CDR3 here is CASSELDGVDEQYF. The CDR3 DNA sequence: TGTGCCAGCAGTGAACTAGACGGCGTCGACGAGCAGTACTTC. Drawing the rest from reference TRBV2 and TRBJ2-7, the complete variable domain is EPEVTQTPSHQVTQMGQEVILRCVPISNHLYFYWYRQILGQKVEFLVSFYNNEISEKSEIFDDQFSVERPDGSNFTLKIRSTKLEDSAMYFCASSELDGVDEQYFGPGTRLTVT.

The V and J genes are TRBV7-2 and TRBJ2-3, with a tentative D call TRBD1 (6 bases). The CDR3 runs 14 residues. The V gene's germline CDR1 is SGHTA and CDR2 FQGNSA. Trimming removed 8 bases at V and 3 bases at J, with 15 bases between. The CDR3 sequence: CASLRGQGTDTQYF. The CDR3 bases are TGTGCCAGCTTAAGGGGCCAGGGGACAGATACGCAGTATTTT.

This CDR3 is CASCQATNEKLFF. Here the CDR3 DNA reads TGTGCCAGCTGCCAGGCAACTAATGAAAAACTGTTTTTT. The chain links TRBV5-5 to TRBJ1-4; D remains ambiguous. The V and J ends lost 7 bases and 0 bases respectively, with 7 bases between them. This CDR3 is 13 amino acids long. Germline loops: CDR1 SGHKS, CDR2 YYEKEE (reference sequence).

This chain joins TRBV27 and TRBJ2-2, with a tentative D call TRBD1 (6 bases). Per the germline V gene, CDR1 is MNHEY and CDR2 is SMNVEV (reference sequence). This CDR3 is built from 14 residues. Trimming shortened V by 7 bases and J by 2 bases, and 11 bases separated the two germline ends. The chain's CDR3 is CASNLGGNTGELFF. Here the CDR3 DNA reads TGTGCCAGCAATCTAGGGGGAAACACCGGGGAGCTGTTTTTT.

The chain carries TRBV13 and TRBJ2-3; no clear D. This CDR3 has 12 amino acids. In germline, CDR1 is PRHDT, CDR2 FYEKMQ (reference sequence). V was pared by 5 bases and J by 7 bases, with 10 bases between. Written as DNA, the CDR3 is TGTGCCAGCAGCGGAGCGAGTAATACGCAGTATTTT. The encoded protein is CASSGASNTQYF.